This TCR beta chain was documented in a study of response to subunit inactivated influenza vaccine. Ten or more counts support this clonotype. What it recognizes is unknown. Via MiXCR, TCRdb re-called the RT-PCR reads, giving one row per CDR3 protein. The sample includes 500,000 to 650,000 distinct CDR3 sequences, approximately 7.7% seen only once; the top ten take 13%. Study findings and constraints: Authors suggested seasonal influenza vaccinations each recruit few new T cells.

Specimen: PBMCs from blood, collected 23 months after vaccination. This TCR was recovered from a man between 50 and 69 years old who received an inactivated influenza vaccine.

The CDR3, as DNA: TGCGCATCAGGACACCTCCACAATGAGCAGTTCTTC. Protein product: CASGHLHNEQFF. This chain joins TRBV4-3 and TRBJ2-1, with D tentatively TRBD1 (5 bases). Looked up from germline, CDR1 is LGHNA and CDR2 is YSLEER. This CDR3 spans 12 amino acids.